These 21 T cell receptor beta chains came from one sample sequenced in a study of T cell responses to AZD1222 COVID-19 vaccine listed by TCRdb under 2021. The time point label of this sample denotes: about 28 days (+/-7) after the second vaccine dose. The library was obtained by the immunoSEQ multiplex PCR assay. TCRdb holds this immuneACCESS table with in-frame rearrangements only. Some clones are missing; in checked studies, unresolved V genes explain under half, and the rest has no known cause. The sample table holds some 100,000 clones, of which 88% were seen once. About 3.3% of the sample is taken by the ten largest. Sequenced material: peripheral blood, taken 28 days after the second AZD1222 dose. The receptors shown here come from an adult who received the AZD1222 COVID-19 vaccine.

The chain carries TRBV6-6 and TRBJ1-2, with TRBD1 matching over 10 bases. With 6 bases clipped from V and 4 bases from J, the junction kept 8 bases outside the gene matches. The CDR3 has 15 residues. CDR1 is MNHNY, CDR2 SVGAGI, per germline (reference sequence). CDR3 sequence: CASSPRDRGIYGYTF. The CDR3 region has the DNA TGTGCCAGCAGCCCCCGGGACAGGGGAATCTATGGCTACACCTTC.

The chain's CDR3 is CASSRRDASYEQYF. DNA for the CDR3: TGTGCCAGCAGCCGCCGGGACGCATCCTACGAGCAGTACTTC. The chain joins TRBV11-1 to TRBJ2-7; tentatively, D is TRBD1 or TRBD2 (5 bases each). V dropped 5 bases and J dropped 1 base, with 12 bases sitting between them. The CDR3 covers 14 residues. Germline V gene lookup returns CDR1 SGHAT and CDR2 FQDESV (reference sequence).

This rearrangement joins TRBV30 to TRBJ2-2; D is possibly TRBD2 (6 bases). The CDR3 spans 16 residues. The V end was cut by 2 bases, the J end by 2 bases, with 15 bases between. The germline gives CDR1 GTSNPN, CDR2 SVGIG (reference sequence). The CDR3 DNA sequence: TGTGCCTGGAGTCGGGGGACCAGACTTAACACCGGGGAGCTGTTTTTT. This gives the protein CAWSRGTRLNTGELFF. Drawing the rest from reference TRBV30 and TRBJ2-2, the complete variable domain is SQTIHQWPATLVQPVGSPLSLECTVEGTSNPNLYWYRQAAGRGLQLLFYSVGIGQISSEVPQNLSASRPQDRQFILSSKKLLLSDSGFYLCAWSRGTRLNTGELFFGEGSRLTVL.

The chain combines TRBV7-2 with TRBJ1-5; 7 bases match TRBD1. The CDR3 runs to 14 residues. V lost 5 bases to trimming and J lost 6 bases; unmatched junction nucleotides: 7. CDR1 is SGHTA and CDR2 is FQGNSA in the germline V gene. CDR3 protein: CASSTQGGFQPQHF. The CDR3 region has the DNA TGTGCCAGCAGCACGCAGGGGGGCTTTCAGCCCCAGCATTTT.

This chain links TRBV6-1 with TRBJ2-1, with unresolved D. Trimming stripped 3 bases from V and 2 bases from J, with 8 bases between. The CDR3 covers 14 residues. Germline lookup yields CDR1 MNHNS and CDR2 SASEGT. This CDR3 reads CASSESSAYNEQFF. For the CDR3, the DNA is TGTGCCAGCAGTGAGAGCTCTGCCTACAATGAGCAGTTCTTC.

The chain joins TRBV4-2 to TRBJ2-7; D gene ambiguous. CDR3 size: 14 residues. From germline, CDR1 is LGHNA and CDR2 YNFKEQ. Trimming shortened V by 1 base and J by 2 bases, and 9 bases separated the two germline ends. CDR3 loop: CASSQAVPPYEQYF. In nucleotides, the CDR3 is TGTGCCAGCAGCCAAGCGGTCCCTCCCTACGAGCAGTACTTC.

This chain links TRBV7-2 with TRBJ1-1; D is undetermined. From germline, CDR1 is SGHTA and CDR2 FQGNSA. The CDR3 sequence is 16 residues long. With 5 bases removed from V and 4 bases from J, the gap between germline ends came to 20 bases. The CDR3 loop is CASSLNALQAGTEAFF. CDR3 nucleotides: TGTGCCAGCAGCCTAAACGCCCTTCAAGCGGGCACTGAAGCTTTCTTT.

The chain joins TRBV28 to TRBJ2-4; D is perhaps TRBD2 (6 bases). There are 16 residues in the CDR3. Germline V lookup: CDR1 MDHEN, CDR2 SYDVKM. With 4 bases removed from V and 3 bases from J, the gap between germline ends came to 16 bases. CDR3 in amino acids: CASSSFRGSLKNIQYF. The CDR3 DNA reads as TGTGCCAGCAGTTCCTTCCGGGGGTCTCTCAAAAACATTCAGTACTTC.

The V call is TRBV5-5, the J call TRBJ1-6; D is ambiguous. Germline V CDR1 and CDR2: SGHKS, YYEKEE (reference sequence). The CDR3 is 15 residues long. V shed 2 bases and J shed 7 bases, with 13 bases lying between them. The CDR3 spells CASSFRSQTNSPLHF. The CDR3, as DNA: TGTGCCAGCAGCTTTCGGTCACAGACCAATTCACCCCTCCACTTT.

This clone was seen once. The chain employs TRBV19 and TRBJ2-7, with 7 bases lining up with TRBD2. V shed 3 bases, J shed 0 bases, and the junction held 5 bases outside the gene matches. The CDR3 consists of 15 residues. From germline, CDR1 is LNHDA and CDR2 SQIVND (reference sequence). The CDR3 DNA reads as TGTGCCAGTAGTATTGGGGGGGACTCCTCCTACGAGCAGTACTTC. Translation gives CASSIGGDSSYEQYF.

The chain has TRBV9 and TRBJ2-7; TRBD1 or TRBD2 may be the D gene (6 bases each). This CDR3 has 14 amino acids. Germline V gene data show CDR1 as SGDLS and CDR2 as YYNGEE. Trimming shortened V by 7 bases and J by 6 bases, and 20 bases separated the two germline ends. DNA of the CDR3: TGTGCCAGCGCATACACCCCGGGGGCTACCGAGCAGTACTTC. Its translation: CASAYTPGATEQYF.

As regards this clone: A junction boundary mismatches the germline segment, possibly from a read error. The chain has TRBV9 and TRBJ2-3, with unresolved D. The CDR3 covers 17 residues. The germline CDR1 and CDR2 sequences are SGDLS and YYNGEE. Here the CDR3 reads CASNVAFRERGPDTQYF. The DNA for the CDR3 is TGTGCCAGCAACGTAGCTTTTAGGGAAAGAGGCCCAGATACGCAGTATTTT.

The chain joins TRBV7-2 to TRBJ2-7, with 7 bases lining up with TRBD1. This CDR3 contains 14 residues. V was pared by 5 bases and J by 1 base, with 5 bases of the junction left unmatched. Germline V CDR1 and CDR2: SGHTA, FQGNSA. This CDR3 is CASSLPGQSYEQYF. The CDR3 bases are TGTGCCAGCAGCCTACCGGGACAGTCCTACGAGCAGTACTTC.

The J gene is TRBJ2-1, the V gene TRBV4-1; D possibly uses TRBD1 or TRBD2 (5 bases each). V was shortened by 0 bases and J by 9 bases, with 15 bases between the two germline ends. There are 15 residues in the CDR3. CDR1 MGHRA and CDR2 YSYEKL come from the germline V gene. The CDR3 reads CASSQESSGRLEQFF. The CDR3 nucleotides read TGCGCCAGCAGCCAAGAATCGTCGGGGCGACTTGAGCAGTTCTTC.

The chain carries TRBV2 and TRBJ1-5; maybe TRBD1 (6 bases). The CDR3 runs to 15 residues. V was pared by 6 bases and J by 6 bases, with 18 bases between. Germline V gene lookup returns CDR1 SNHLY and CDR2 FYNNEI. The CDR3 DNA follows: TGTGCCAGCAGAAACGGACAGATAAGGGGTCAGCCCCAGCATTTT. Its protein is CASRNGQIRGQPQHF.

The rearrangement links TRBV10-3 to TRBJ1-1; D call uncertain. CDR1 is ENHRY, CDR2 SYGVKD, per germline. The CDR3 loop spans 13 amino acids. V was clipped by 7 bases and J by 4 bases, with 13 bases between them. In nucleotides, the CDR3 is TGTGCCATCAATGGGGTCAGCGGCACTGAAGCTTTCTTT. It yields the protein CAINGVSGTEAFF.

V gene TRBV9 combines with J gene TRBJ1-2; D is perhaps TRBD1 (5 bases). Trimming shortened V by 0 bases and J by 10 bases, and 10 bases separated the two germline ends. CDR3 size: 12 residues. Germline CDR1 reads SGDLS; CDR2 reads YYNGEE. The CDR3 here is CASSVAWGLYTF. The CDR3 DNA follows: TGTGCCAGCAGCGTAGCGTGGGGCCTCTACACCTTC. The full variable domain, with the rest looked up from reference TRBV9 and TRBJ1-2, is DSGVTQTPKHLITATGQRVTLRCSPRSGDLSVYWYQQSLDQGLQFLIQYYNGEERAKGNILERFSAQQFPDLHSELNLSSLELGDSALYFCASSVAWGLYTFGSGTRLTVV.

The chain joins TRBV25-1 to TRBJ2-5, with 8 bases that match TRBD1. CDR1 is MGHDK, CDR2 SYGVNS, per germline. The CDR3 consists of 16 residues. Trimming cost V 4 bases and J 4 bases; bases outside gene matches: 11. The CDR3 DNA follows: TGTGCCAGCAGTGGATTTCCCGGCAGGGGGCTAGAGACCCAGTACTTC. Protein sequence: CASSGFPGRGLETQYF.

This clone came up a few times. CDR3 amino acids: CASSLSAGGVYEQYF. CDR3 nucleotides: TGTGCCAGCAGTTTATCAGCGGGAGGCGTTTACGAGCAGTACTTC. The rearrangement links TRBV6-2 or TRBV6-3 to TRBJ2-7; TRBD2 agrees at 9 bases. Trimming at V came to 4 bases and at J to 4 bases, leaving 8 bases not matched to a gene. Per the germline V gene, CDR1 is MNHEY and CDR2 is SVGEGT. This CDR3 has 15 amino acids.

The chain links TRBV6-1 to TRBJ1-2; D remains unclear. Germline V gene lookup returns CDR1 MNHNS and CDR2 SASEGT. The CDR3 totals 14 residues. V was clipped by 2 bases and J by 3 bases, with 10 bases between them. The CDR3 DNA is TGTGCCAGCAGTGAATCGCGGATTTACTATGGCTACACCTTC. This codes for CASSESRIYYGYTF.

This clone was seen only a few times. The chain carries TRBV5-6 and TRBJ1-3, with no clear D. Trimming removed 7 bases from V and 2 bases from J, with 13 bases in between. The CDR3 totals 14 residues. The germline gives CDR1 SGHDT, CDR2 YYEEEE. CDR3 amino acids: CASATVGTGNTIYF. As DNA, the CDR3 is TGTGCCAGCGCCACCGTGGGGACTGGAAACACCATATATTTT. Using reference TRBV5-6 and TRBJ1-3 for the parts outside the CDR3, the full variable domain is DAGVTQSPTHLIKTRGQQVTLRCSPKSGHDTVSWYQQALGQGPQFIFQYYEEEERQRGNFPDRFSGHQFPNYSSELNVNALLLGDSALYLCASATVGTGNTIYFGEGSWLTVV.